This entry describes one TCR beta chain. Its target is unknown. The data originate from a study of T cell repertoires in cytomegalovirus infection. At the level of the study: Well-studied HLA-B-restricted epitopes and recently identified HLA-C-restricted epitopes of CMV were both used in the study. Public TCR beta signature analysis indicated the presence of both CMV infection and matching HLA type.

Germline lookup yields CDR1 ENHRY and CDR2 SYGVKD. The CDR3 is 15 amino acids. J gave up 3 bases and V 2 bases, and 3 bases lay outside the gene matches. Study-level points and caveats: CMV-specific TCR beta clonotypes restricted by HLA-C were the ones dominating the ex vivo response.

TCRdb fed the reads into MiXCR, producing one record per CDR3 protein. This sample has roughly 920,000 distinct CDR3 sequences, with about a third found just once. This TCR was recovered from a human donor in good health (CMV status not recorded). Some clones in this sample may be carry-over from other donors' samples. This specimen was cultured CD8+ T cells from PBMCs, taken from culture after CMV antigen stimulation. This chain connects TRBV10-3 to TRBJ2-3, with TRBD1 matching 9 bases. In nucleotides, the CDR3 is TGTGCCATCAGTGAGGGGACAGGGAGTACAGATACGCAGTATTTT. Protein: CAISEGTGSTDTQYF.